A selection of T cell receptor beta chains follows, all from one sample in a study of beta chain features in type 1 diabetes. Only in-frame clones appear in the TCRdb table, and some are missing; sequencing was by immunoSEQ multiplex PCR. The sample includes roughly 150,000 clones, less than 10% of them seen just once. What was sequenced was central memory CD4+ T cells from blood. These receptors all stem from a man aged 18 to 29 with type 1 diabetes. CDR3s leave out the opening cysteine and the closing phenylalanine or tryptophan. The D gene is left open where the match is weak.

>TRBJ1-2|TRBV27|NA
ASSGQEGYGYT
>TRBJ2-6|TRBV29-1|TRBD1
SVGQGAGANVLT
>TRBJ2-3|TRBV7-2|TRBD1
ASSQGAIAEVAY
>TRBJ2-3|TRBV7-2|NA
ASSDYSTDTQY
>TRBJ2-2|TRBV19|TRBD2
ASGTGGNTGELF
>TRBJ1-2|TRBV30|NA
ADREVRDYT
>TRBJ1-6|TRBV11-2|NA
ASSPMEGSPLH
>TRBJ2-1|TRBV27|NA
ASSLIGVIGEQF
>TRBJ2-3|TRBV28|NA
ASSFRGTQTDTQY
>TRBJ2-1|TRBV28|NA
ASTGTANNEQF
>TRBJ2-3|TRBV27|TRBD1
ASSAPGQVTTDTQY
>TRBJ2-1|TRBV2|TRBD2
ASRLTSGINEQF
>TRBJ1-4|TRBV18|NA
ASSPAGSMKEKLF
>TRBJ1-5|TRBV19|NA
ASSRQFNQPQH
>TRBJ1-2|TRBV18|NA
ASSPSDGYT
>TRBJ1-5|TRBV19|NA
ASSRVGWGNFQPQH
>TRBJ1-2|TRBV5-1|TRBD1
ASSLGQGGYGYT
>TRBJ2-5|TRBV10-3|TRBD2
AISRTSGGAGSETQY
>TRBJ1-1|TRBV7-9|NA
ASTPGATNTEAF
>TRBJ2-1|TRBV28|NA
ASSSSTRQYEQF
>TRBJ2-3|TRBV5-8|TRBD1
ACGDRSTDTQY
>TRBJ1-2|TRBV7-9|NA
ASSLNAGVT
>TRBJ1-5|TRBV4-3|NA
ASSQDEGQPQH
>TRBJ2-5|TRBV10-3|TRBD2
ATSGGIQETQY
>TRBJ2-7|TRBV5-1|TRBD2
ASSLSLGGGFSYEQY
>TRBJ2-7|TRBV7-2|TRBD1
ASSLMPGQGAFEQY
>TRBJ2-7|TRBV5-1|TRBD2
ASSSSGGAIREQY